The 28 T cell receptor beta chains listed next were all sequenced from one sample in a study. TCRdb independently ran MiXCR on the 5' RACE reads; one entry per CDR3 protein. The data hold 60,000 to 65,000 distinct CDR3 sequences, with roughly 22% observed a single time. The sample comprised memory CD4+ T cells sorted from a lymph node. Stated subset: memory CD4+ T cells, CD4+CD45RO+CD25-. The receptors here all came from a female donor with breast cancer.

This clonotype has only a few counts. Written as DNA, the CDR3 is TGTGCCAGCAGTGACCAGCGCCGCTATGGCTACACCTTC. Translation: CASSDQRRYGYTF. The rearrangement links TRBV2 to TRBJ1-2; no reliable D call. The CDR3 is 13 residues long. The V and J ends lost 3 bases and 4 bases respectively, with 9 bases between them. The germline V gene encodes CDR1 SNHLY and CDR2 FYNNEI.

The chain links TRBV20-1 to TRBJ2-3, with TRBD2 matching over 11 bases. Germline V gives CDR1 DFQATT, CDR2 SNEGSKA (reference sequence). J was trimmed by 1 base and V by 5 bases; bases with no gene match: 2. The CDR3 extends over 14 amino acids. CDR3 nucleotide sequence: TGCAGTGCTCTAGCGGGAGGTCGCACAGATACGCAGTATTTT. This codes for CSALAGGRTDTQYF.

The genes are TRBV20-1 and TRBJ1-6; D gene unclear. This CDR3 has 15 amino acids. The V end lost 6 bases, the J end lost 6 bases, and 18 bases lay between the germline ends. From germline, CDR1 is DFQATT and CDR2 SNEGSKA (reference sequence). DNA of the CDR3: TGCAGTGCCCTAGGACGGCACTCACTTAATTCACCCCTCCACTTT. The encoded protein is CSALGRHSLNSPLHF.

Details on this clonotype: Since a much larger clone is just one base distant, this may be a read error. The V gene is TRBV10-3, the J gene TRBJ2-1; TRBD2 matches at 10 bases. Germline values: CDR1 ENHRY, CDR2 SYGVKD. This CDR3 spans 15 amino acids. Trimming at V came to 6 bases and at J to 6 bases, leaving 8 bases not matched to a gene. This CDR3 is CAIRTSPSGSNEQFF. In DNA, the CDR3 is TGTGCCATCAGGACCTCACCTAGCGGGAGCAATGAGCAGTTCTTC.

This chain uses TRBV5-1 with TRBJ1-2, with 8 bases matching TRBD1. The germline V gene encodes CDR1 SGHRS and CDR2 YFSETQ. V shed 4 bases and J 4 bases; nucleotides not matched to a gene: 3. The CDR3 extends over 13 amino acids. CDR3 in amino acids: CASSTGQGYGYTF. CDR3 DNA: TGCGCCAGCAGCACCGGACAGGGCTATGGCTACACCTTC.

This chain uses TRBV20-1 with TRBJ1-5; the D is unclear. The germline CDR1 and CDR2 sequences are DFQATT and SNEGSKA (reference sequence). This CDR3 has 13 residues. Trimming took 5 bases from V and 4 from J, leaving 12 bases between them. The CDR3 protein is CSALAQINQPQHF. The CDR3 nucleotides read TGCAGTGCTCTCGCCCAGATAAATCAGCCCCAGCATTTT.

This clonotype was seen a handful of times. The rearrangement joins TRBV12-3 or TRBV12-4 to TRBJ2-7; D assignment may be TRBD1 or TRBD2 (5 bases each). V was trimmed by 5 bases and J by 0 bases, leaving 14 bases between them. The CDR3 has 15 amino acids. The CDR3 nucleotides are TGTGCCAGCAGTCGAACGGGACGGAGCTCCTACGAGCAGTACTTC. Its protein product is CASSRTGRSSYEQYF.

This clonotype was observed a few times. The chain has TRBV6-5 and TRBJ1-1; TRBD1 might be the D (5 bases). This CDR3 has 13 residues. V lost 6 bases, J lost 6 bases, and 14 bases lay in between. Looked up from germline, CDR1 is MNHEY and CDR2 is SVGAGI. In DNA form, the CDR3 reads TGTGCCAGCAGCCGCGACAGAAGGGCTGAAGCTTTCTTT. Translated, it gives CASSRDRRAEAFF.

This clonotype was counted once. A much larger clone lies one base from this, so it may be a read error. This CDR3 fails to terminate in the conserved phenylalanine or tryptophan, so it likely reflects a read error. The V call is TRBV27, the J call TRBJ1-5; D not resolved. The germline CDR1 and CDR2 sequences are MNHEY and SMNVEV (reference sequence). The V end lost 6 bases, the J end lost 2 bases, and 14 bases lay between the germline ends. There are 15 residues in the CDR3. DNA for the CDR3: TGTGCCAGCAGCCGAGGGAGGGATGGCAATCAGCCCCAGCATTCT. Translated, it gives CASSRGRDGNQPQHS.

This clonotype has a count of ten or more. The chain carries TRBV5-1 and TRBJ2-5; 8 bases align to TRBD2. The CDR3 contains 16 residues. Germline values: CDR1 SGHRS, CDR2 YFSETQ. The V gene end was trimmed by 4 bases and the J gene end by 5 bases; junction bases not matched to a gene: 13. The CDR3 region is CASSATVGGALETQYF. CDR3 in DNA: TGCGCCAGCAGCGCCACCGTCGGGGGGGCCTTGGAGACCCAGTACTTC.

This clonotype showed up just once. A far larger clone is a single base away, which makes a read error likely. CDR3 in DNA: TGTGCCAGCAGCCTTAGCACAGATACGCGGTATTTT. Protein sequence: CASSLSTDTRYF. The chain recombines TRBV7-2 with TRBJ2-3, with D hard to call. Germline CDR1 reads SGHTA; CDR2 reads FQGNSA. CDR3 length: 12 residues.

A few counts support this clonotype. The chain is built from TRBV29-1 and TRBJ2-7; 8 bases agree with TRBD1. V shed 5 bases, J shed 4 bases, and the junction held 7 bases outside the gene matches. There are 13 residues in the CDR3. From germline, CDR1 is SQVTM and CDR2 ANQGSEA. DNA of the CDR3: TGCAGCGTTATGCAGGGGGCGCGATACGAGCAGTACTTC. Amino acids: CSVMQGARYEQYF.

The chain joins TRBV11-3 to TRBJ2-3; tentative D call: TRBD1 (6 bases). This CDR3 region has 16 residues. Germline assignment: CDR1 SGHNT and CDR2 YENEEA. The V end lost 1 base, the J end lost 1 base, and 12 bases lay between the germline ends. CDR3 in DNA: TGTGCCAGCAGCTTAGGACGGGACACCCGCACAGATACGCAGTATTTT. Protein product: CASSLGRDTRTDTQYF.

In its sample, this clonotype was seen many times. The DNA for the CDR3 is TGTGCCAGCAGCGTAGGTACAGGGGCAGATACGCAGTATTTT. Protein sequence: CASSVGTGADTQYF. The chain uses TRBV9 and TRBJ2-3; 7 nucleotides match TRBD1. V trimming: 0 bases; J trimming: 4 bases; junction bases outside the gene matches: 2. This CDR3 is 14 amino acids long. Germline V gene data show CDR1 as SGDLS and CDR2 as YYNGEE. Based on the CDR3 plus reference TRBV9 and TRBJ2-3, the full variable domain is DSGVTQTPKHLITATGQRVTLRCSPRSGDLSVYWYQQSLDQGLQFLIQYYNGEERAKGNILERFSAQQFPDLHSELNLSSLELGDSALYFCASSVGTGADTQYFGPGTRLTVL.

Here the CDR3 reads CASSTGRSPSPLHF. CDR3 nucleotide sequence: TGTGCCAGCAGTACAGGGCGTTCTCCTTCACCCCTCCACTTT. This chain links TRBV6-5 with TRBJ1-6, with a possible D match to TRBD1 (6 bases). Trimming cost V 5 bases and J 9 bases, with 14 bases left between them. CDR3 length: 14 residues. The germline gives CDR1 MNHEY, CDR2 SVGAGI.

This clonotype was detected a few times. The rearrangement uses TRBV7-9 and TRBJ2-7; D is uncertain. From germline, CDR1 is SEHNR and CDR2 FQNEAQ (reference sequence). Trimming stripped 1 base from V and 2 bases from J, with 9 bases between. The CDR3 is 14 amino acids. The CDR3 nucleotides are TGTGCCAGCAGCTTAGATGGCAGACCCTACGAGCAGTACTTC. This gives the protein CASSLDGRPYEQYF.

In its sample, this clonotype was seen a few times. The rearrangement joins TRBV2 to TRBJ2-2, with D possibly TRBD2 on 6 matching bases. V lost 4 bases, J lost 7 bases, and 10 bases lay in between. The CDR3 length is 13 residues. In germline, CDR1 is SNHLY, CDR2 FYNNEI. The CDR3 is CASSVLGGGELFF. The CDR3, as DNA: TGTGCCAGCAGTGTTCTGGGAGGCGGGGAGCTGTTTTTT.

J is TRBJ1-2 and V is TRBV20-1, with a weak D call TRBD1 (6 bases). The CDR3 sequence is 15 residues long. Germline V CDR1 and CDR2: DFQATT, SNEGSKA (reference sequence). Trimming removed 4 bases at V and 7 bases at J, with 22 bases between. Written as DNA, the CDR3 is TGCAGTGCTACGAACACAGGGCCCCAGAGATCTGGCTACACCTTC. Protein sequence: CSATNTGPQRSGYTF.

The chain links TRBV11-1 to TRBJ1-2; 10 bases fit TRBD1. Trimming took 5 bases from V and 8 from J; bases not matched to a gene: 8. Germline CDR1 is SGHAT and CDR2 is FQDESV (reference sequence). CDR3 size: 14 residues. DNA for the CDR3: TGTGCCAGCAGCCTGGGACAGGGGTCTCAGGGCTACACCTTC. It encodes CASSLGQGSQGYTF.

Only a few counts were recorded for this clonotype. The junction shows a germline mismatch at one end, possibly a read error. The V gene is TRBV2, the J gene TRBJ2-4; possible D gene TRBD2, 5 bases. The CDR3 covers 20 residues. Germline assignment: CDR1 SNHLY and CDR2 FYNNEI. The CDR3: CASSEMRASRRAVAKNIQHF. DNA for the CDR3: TGTGCCAGCAGTGAGATGAGAGCTAGCCGACGGGCGGTAGCCAAAAACATTCAGCACTTC.

This rearrangement joins TRBV12-3 or TRBV12-4 to TRBJ2-7; the match to TRBD2 covers 8 bases. The trim removed 3 bases at V and 5 bases at J, leaving 3 bases unmatched. The CDR3 spans 13 residues. The CDR3 is CASSFTGGNEQYF. For the CDR3, the DNA is TGTGCCAGCAGTTTCACGGGAGGGAACGAGCAGTACTTC.

The chain has TRBV10-3 and TRBJ2-5; TRBD1 matches at 8 bases. Germline lookup yields CDR1 ENHRY and CDR2 SYGVKD. Losses at the gene ends were 7 bases for V and 0 bases for J; bases not matched to a gene: 7. The length of the CDR3 is 15 residues. The CDR3 loop is CAIKLDRADQETQYF. CDR3 coding DNA: TGTGCCATCAAATTGGACAGGGCCGACCAAGAGACCCAGTACTTC.

A note on this clonotype: The final CDR3 position lacks the conserved phenylalanine or tryptophan, pointing to a likely read error. V is TRBV5-1 and J is TRBJ1-2; 8 nucleotides align to TRBD1. Unmatched junction bases numbered 7, after V lost 0 bases and J lost 3 bases. From germline, CDR1 is SGHRS and CDR2 YFSETQ. The CDR3 runs to 16 residues. The chain's CDR3 is CASSLGGQGAHYGYTS. The CDR3 DNA follows: TGCGCCAGCAGCTTGGGTGGCCAGGGGGCCCACTATGGCTACACCTCC.

Regarding this clonotype: The CDR3 ends on some other residue instead of the conserved phenylalanine or tryptophan, so this is likely a read error. The chain combines TRBV15 with TRBJ1-2; perhaps TRBD1 as D (5 bases). The V and J ends lost 1 base and 2 bases respectively, with 5 bases between them. The V gene's germline CDR1 is LNHNV and CDR2 YYDKDF (reference sequence). This CDR3 is 13 amino acids long. In nucleotides, the CDR3 is TGTGCCACCAGCAGAGGGACAAACTATGGCTACACCTAC. This codes for CATSRGTNYGYTY.

In this sample, this clonotype turned up once. The rearrangement links TRBV30 to TRBJ1-2; D is ambiguous. The germline gives CDR1 GTSNPN, CDR2 SVGIG (reference sequence). The CDR3 totals 10 residues. Between the trimmed V and J ends, which lost 1 base and 10 bases, there was a span of 7 bases. Written as DNA, the CDR3 is TGTGCCTGGAGTGAGGCTTTCTACACCTTC. Translation gives CAWSEAFYTF.

The CDR3 DNA sequence: TGTGCCAGCAGTGGGGGGTTAGGGACAGGGGTGCAGCTCAATCAGCCCCAGCATTTT. Translating gives CASSGGLGTGVQLNQPQHF. This rearrangement joins TRBV2 to TRBJ1-5, with TRBD1 matching 10 bases. V was pared by 4 bases and J by 3 bases, with 15 bases of the junction left unmatched. From germline, CDR1 is SNHLY and CDR2 FYNNEI. The CDR3 contains 19 residues.

This clonotype was counted only a few times. The chain combines TRBV7-9 with TRBJ1-2, with 8 bases matching TRBD1. Unmatched junction bases numbered 9, after V lost 3 bases and J lost 3 bases. In germline, CDR1 is SEHNR, CDR2 FQNEAQ (reference sequence). This CDR3 is 16 amino acids long. CDR3 nucleotides: TGTGCCAGCAGCTTTCCCCCTACAGGGGGGGACTATGGCTACACCTTC. The encoded protein is CASSFPPTGGDYGYTF.

This chain connects TRBV6-5 to TRBJ2-1; 7 bases are a match to TRBD2. J was trimmed by 5 bases and V by 2 bases; bases with no gene match: 3. The CDR3 contains 14 residues. CDR1 and CDR2 from the germline V gene are MNHEY and SVGAGI. The CDR3 loop is CASSYGLADNEQFF. CDR3 DNA sequence: TGTGCCAGCAGTTACGGCCTAGCGGACAATGAGCAGTTCTTC.